This is a list of T cell receptor beta chains from one sample in a study of blood T cell repertoires in COVID-19. The method was immunoSEQ multiplex PCR; TCRdb's version includes in-frame clones alone and lacks a portion of them. The sample includes 85,000 to 100,000 clones, roughly 85% of them seen just once. The sequencing sample was made of peripheral blood. The source of these receptors is a woman in her sixties or seventies with COVID-19, enrolled during active disease. CDR3s include the opening cysteine and the closing phenylalanine or tryptophan. Size tells how often a clone was seen (once, few, many) or the class of an expanded clone, and some rows leave it out.

abundance: NA; v_gene: TRBV5-1; len: 14; j_gene: TRBJ2-7; CDR3aa: CASSLWDRGDEQYF
abundance: few; v_gene: TRBV11-2; len: 15; j_gene: TRBJ1-1; CDR3aa: CASSTVGLGYTEAFF
abundance: NA; v_gene: TRBV7-2; len: 17; j_gene: TRBJ1-2; CDR3aa: CASSLAGGSAAFYGYTF
abundance: NA; v_gene: TRBV27; len: 16; j_gene: TRBJ1-1; CDR3aa: CASSLFPGSFNTEAFF
abundance: NA; v_gene: TRBV2; len: 14; j_gene: TRBJ1-4; CDR3aa: CASRRTEINEKLFF
abundance: few; v_gene: TRBV19; len: 18; j_gene: TRBJ1-5; CDR3aa: CASTMRGGTLLSNQPQHF
abundance: NA; v_gene: TRBV2; len: 15; j_gene: TRBJ1-5; CDR3aa: CASSRDRGSNQPQHF
abundance: NA; v_gene: TRBV7-2; len: 14; j_gene: TRBJ2-3; CDR3aa: CASSPGTGTDTQYF
abundance: NA; v_gene: TRBV6-5; len: 13; j_gene: TRBJ1-1; CDR3aa: CASSTAPGGEAFF
abundance: NA; v_gene: TRBV4-2; len: 16; j_gene: TRBJ2-1; CDR3aa: CASSLRMAEGSNEQFF
abundance: few; v_gene: TRBV20-1; len: 11; j_gene: TRBJ2-1; CDR3aa: CSASAYNEQFF
abundance: medium-sized; v_gene: TRBV20-1; len: 11; j_gene: TRBJ1-2; CDR3aa: CSASFGNGYTF
abundance: NA; v_gene: TRBV9; len: 15; j_gene: TRBJ1-4; CDR3aa: CASSVSDRGIEKLFF
abundance: NA; v_gene: TRBV7-3; len: 15; j_gene: TRBJ1-4; CDR3aa: CASSPSRGTNEKLFF
abundance: NA; v_gene: TRBV10-1; len: 15; j_gene: TRBJ1-1; CDR3aa: CASSEKWTGENEAFF
abundance: NA; v_gene: TRBV7-9; len: 15; j_gene: TRBJ1-1; CDR3aa: CASSFTATGDTEAFF
abundance: once; v_gene: TRBV15; len: 15; j_gene: TRBJ1-5; CDR3aa: CATSRVTGAGQPQHF
abundance: NA; v_gene: TRBV6-5; len: 14; j_gene: TRBJ1-5; CDR3aa: CASTNRARNQPQHF
abundance: NA; v_gene: TRBV9; len: 14; j_gene: TRBJ1-5; CDR3aa: CASSRGQSNQPQHF
abundance: once; v_gene: TRBV7-9; len: 15; j_gene: TRBJ2-1; CDR3aa: CASSPGTSGDNEQFF
abundance: NA; v_gene: TRBV7-8; len: 15; j_gene: TRBJ2-2; CDR3aa: CASSSLGGNTGELFF
abundance: NA; v_gene: TRBV5-1; len: 12; j_gene: TRBJ1-2; CDR3aa: CASSGQGAGYTF
abundance: few; v_gene: TRBV10-2; len: 16; j_gene: TRBJ2-1; CDR3aa: CASARPGTSSYNEQFF
abundance: once; v_gene: TRBV7-2; len: 16; j_gene: TRBJ1-5; CDR3aa: CASSQGSGYSNQPQHF